This T cell receptor (beta chain) stems from a study of cytomegalovirus exposure and HLA in healthy donors. Whole-study findings and limits: Among TCR sequences, most were rare, though some public TCRs appeared in many donors. Testing in vitro showed a few CMV-associated chains specific for CMV antigens. There were around 160 TCR beta chains listed as cytomegalovirus-associated.

Assay used: immunoSEQ multiplex PCR; TCRdb lists only in-frame clones, some missing. The sample comprises more than 250,000 clones, roughly 90% of which are singletons, and 1.2% rests with the top ten. Note on this clone: Its specificity is unknown.

The CDR3 length is 16 residues. Germline V gives CDR1 SGHVS, CDR2 FQNEAQ. Unmatched junction bases numbered 17, after V lost 5 bases and J lost 8 bases. This receptor was obtained from a woman aged 25 to 39 in good health and CMV-seropositive. The sample consisted of PBMCs. V gene TRBV7-8 combines with J gene TRBJ1-2, with 7 nucleotides matching TRBD1. CDR3: CASSVSVSQGSGGYTF. The CDR3 coding sequence is TGTGCCAGCAGCGTAAGCGTCTCACAGGGGAGCGGGGGCTACACCTTC.